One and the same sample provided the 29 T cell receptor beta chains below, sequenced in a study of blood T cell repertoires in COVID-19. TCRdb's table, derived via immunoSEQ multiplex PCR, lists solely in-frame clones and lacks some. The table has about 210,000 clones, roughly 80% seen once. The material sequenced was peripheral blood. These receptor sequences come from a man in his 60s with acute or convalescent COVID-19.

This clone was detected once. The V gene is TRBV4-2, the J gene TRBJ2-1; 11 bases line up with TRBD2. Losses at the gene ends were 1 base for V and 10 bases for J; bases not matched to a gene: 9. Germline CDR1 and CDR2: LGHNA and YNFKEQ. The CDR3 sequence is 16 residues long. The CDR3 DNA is TGTGCCAGCAGCCAAGTAATCCTAGCGGGAGGAAAAGAGCAGTTCTTC. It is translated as CASSQVILAGGKEQFF.

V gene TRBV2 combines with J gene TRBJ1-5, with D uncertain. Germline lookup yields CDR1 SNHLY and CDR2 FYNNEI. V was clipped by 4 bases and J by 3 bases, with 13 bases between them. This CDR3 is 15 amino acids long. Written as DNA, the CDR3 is TGTGCCAGCAGTGTAGAGGCGGGCGCCAATCAGCCCCAGCATTTT. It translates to CASSVEAGANQPQHF. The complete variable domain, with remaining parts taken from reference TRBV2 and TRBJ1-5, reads EPEVTQTPSHQVTQMGQEVILRCVPISNHLYFYWYRQILGQKVEFLVSFYNNEISEKSEIFDDQFSVERPDGSNFTLKIRSTKLEDSAMYFCASSVEAGANQPQHFGDGTRLSIL.

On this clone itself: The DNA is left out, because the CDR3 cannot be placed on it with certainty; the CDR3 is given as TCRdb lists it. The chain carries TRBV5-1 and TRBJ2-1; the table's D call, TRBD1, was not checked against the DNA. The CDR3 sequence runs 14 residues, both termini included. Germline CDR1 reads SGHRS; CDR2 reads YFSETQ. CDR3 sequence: CASSSSTGYNEQFF.

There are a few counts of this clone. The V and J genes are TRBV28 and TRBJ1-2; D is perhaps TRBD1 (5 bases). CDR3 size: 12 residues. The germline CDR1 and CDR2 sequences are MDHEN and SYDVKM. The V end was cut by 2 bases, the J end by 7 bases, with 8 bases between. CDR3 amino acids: CASSLAGGGYTF. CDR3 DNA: TGTGCCAGCAGTTTAGCCGGGGGTGGCTACACCTTC.

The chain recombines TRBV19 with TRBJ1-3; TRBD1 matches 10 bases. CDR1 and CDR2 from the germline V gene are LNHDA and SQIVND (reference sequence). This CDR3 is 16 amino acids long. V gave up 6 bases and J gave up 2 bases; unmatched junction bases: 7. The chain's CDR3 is CASSSGGTGAGNTIYF. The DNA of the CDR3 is TGTGCCAGTAGCTCGGGGGGGACAGGGGCTGGAAACACCATATATTTT.

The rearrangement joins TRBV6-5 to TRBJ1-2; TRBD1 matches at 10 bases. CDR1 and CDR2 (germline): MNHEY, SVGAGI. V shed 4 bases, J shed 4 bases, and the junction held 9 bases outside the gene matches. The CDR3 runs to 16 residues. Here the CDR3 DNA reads TGTGCCAGCAGTTTGACAGGGGGCTACTACCCCTATGGCTACACCTTC. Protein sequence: CASSLTGGYYPYGYTF.

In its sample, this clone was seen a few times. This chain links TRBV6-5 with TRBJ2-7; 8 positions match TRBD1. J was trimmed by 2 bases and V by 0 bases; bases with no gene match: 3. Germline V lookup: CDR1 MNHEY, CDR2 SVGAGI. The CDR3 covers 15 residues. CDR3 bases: TGTGCCAGCAGTTACTCGGTACAGGGGGCCTACGAGCAGTACTTC. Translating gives CASSYSVQGAYEQYF.

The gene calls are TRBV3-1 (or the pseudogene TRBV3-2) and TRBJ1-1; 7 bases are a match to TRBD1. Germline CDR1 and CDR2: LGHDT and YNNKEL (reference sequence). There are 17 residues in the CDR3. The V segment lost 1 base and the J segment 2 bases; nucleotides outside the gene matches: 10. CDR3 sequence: CASSQGAGGRANTEAFF. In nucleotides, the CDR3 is TGTGCCAGCAGCCAAGGAGCAGGGGGGCGAGCAAACACTGAAGCTTTCTTT.

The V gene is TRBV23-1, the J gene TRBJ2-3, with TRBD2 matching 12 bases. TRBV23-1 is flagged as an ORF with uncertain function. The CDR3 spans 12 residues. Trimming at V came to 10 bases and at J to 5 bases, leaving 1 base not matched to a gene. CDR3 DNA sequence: TGCGCCAAGACTAGCGGGGGAGATACGCAGTATTTT. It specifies CAKTSGGDTQYF.

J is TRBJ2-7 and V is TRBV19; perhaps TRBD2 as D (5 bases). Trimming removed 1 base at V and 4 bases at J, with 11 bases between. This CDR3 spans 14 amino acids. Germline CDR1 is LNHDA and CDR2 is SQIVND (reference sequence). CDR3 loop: CASSIAPGVYEQYF. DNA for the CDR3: TGTGCCAGTAGTATAGCGCCCGGGGTGTACGAGCAGTACTTC.

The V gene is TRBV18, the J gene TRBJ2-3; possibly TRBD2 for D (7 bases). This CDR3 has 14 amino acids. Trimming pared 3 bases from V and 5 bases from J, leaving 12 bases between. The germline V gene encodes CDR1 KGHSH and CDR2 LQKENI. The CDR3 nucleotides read TGTGCCAGCTCACCTGGGGGGGCTGGAGATACGCAGTATTTT. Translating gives CASSPGGAGDTQYF.

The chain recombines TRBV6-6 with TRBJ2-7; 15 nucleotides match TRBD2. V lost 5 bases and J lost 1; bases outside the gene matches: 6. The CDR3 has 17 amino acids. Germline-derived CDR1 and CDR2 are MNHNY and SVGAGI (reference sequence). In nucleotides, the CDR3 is TGTGCCAGCAGTCGGGGGACTAGCGGGGGGCCATCCTACGAGCAGTACTTC. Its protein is CASSRGTSGGPSYEQYF.

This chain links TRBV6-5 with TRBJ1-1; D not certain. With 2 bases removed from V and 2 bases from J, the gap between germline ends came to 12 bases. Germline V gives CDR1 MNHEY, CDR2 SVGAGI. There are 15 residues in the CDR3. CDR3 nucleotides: TGTGCCAGCAGTTACGGAGGGCAGTTCAACACTGAAGCTTTCTTT. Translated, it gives CASSYGGQFNTEAFF.

The CDR3 nucleotides read TGCGCCAGCAGCTTAATTACGACACGCGAGACCCAGTACTTC. Its translation is CASSLITTRETQYF. The chain couples TRBV5-1 to TRBJ2-5; D call uncertain. The CDR3 sequence is 14 residues long. CDR1 and CDR2 (germline): SGHRS, YFSETQ. V was trimmed by 2 bases and J by 5 bases, leaving 13 bases between them.

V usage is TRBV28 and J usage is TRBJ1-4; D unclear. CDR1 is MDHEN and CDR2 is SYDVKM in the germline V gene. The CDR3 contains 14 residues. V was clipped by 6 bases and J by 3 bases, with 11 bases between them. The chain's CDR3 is CASSGLSPNEKLFF. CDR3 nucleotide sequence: TGTGCCAGCAGCGGTCTCTCGCCTAATGAAAAACTGTTTTTT.

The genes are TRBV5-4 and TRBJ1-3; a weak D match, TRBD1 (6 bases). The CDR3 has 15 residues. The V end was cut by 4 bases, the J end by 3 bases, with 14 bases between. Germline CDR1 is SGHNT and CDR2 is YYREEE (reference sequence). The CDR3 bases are TGTGCCAGCAGCCTTGACGGGACACATGGAAACACCATATATTTT. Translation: CASSLDGTHGNTIYF.

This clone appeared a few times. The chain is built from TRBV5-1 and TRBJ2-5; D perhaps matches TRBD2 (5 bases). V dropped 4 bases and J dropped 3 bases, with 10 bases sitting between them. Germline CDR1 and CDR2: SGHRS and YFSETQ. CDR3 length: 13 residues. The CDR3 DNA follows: TGCGCCAGCAGCCCTGGACTGGAAGAGACCCAGTACTTC. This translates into CASSPGLEETQYF.

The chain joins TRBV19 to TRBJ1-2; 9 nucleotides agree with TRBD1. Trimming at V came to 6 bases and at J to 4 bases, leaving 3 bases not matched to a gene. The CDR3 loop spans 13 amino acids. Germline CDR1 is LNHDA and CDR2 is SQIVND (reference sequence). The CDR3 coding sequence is TGTGCCAGTAGATGGACAGGGGCCTATGGCTACACCTTC. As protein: CASRWTGAYGYTF.

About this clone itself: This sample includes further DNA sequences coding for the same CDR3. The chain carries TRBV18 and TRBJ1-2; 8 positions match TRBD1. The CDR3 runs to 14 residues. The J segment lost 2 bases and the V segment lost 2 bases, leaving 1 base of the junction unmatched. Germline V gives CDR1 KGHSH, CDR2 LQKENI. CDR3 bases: TGTGCCAGCTCACCAGGACAGGGCAACTATGGCTACACCTTC. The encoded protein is CASSPGQGNYGYTF.

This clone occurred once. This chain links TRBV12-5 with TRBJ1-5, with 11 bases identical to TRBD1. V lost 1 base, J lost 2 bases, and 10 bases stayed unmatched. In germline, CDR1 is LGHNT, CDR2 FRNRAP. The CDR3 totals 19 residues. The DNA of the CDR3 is TGTGCTAGTGGTTTGGGGACAGGGGGCGCGTCTATTGGCAATCAGCCCCAGCATTTT. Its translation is CASGLGTGGASIGNQPQHF.

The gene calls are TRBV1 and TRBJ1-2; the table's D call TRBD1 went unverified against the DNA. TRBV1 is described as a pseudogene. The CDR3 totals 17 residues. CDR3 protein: CTSSQDVRNRTRYGYTF. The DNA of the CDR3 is TGCACCAGCAGCCAAGATGTTAGGAACAGGACCCGCTATGGCTACACCTTC.

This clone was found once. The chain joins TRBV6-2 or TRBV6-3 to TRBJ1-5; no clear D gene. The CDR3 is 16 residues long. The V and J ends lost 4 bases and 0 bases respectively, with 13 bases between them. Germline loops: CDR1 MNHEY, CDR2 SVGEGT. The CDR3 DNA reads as TGTGCCAGCAGTTCCCTTAGAAGAGGTAGCAATCAGCCCCAGCATTTT. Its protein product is CASSSLRRGSNQPQHF.

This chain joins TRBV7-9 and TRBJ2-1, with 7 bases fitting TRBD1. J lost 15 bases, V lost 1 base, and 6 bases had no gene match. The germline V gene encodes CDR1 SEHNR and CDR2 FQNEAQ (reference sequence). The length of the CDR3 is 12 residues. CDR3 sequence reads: CASSLGRGLGFF. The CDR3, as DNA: TGTGCCAGCAGCTTAGGTAGGGGGCTGGGGTTCTTC.

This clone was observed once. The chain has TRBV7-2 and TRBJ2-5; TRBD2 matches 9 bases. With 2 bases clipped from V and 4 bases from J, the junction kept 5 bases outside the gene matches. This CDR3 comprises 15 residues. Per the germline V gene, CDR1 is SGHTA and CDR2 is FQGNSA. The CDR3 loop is CASSLPSSGAETQYF. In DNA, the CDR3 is TGTGCCAGCAGCTTACCCTCTAGCGGGGCAGAGACCCAGTACTTC.

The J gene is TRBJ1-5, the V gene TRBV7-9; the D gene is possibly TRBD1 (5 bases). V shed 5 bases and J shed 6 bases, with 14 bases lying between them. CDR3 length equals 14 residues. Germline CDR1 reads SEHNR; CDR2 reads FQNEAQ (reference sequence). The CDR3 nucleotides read TGTGCCAGCAGCGACGCGGGGGGAACTCAGCCCCAGCATTTT. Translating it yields CASSDAGGTQPQHF.

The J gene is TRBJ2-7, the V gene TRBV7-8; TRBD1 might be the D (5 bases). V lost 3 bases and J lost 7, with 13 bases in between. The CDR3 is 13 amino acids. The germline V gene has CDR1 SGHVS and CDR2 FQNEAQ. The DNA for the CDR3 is TGTGCCAGCAGCTTGGGGCAGCTTTCGGAGCAGTACTTC. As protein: CASSLGQLSEQYF.

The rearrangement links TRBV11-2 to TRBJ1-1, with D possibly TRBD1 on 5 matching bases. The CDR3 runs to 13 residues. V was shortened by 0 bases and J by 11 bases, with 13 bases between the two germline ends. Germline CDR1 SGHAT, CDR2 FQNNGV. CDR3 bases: TGTGCCAGCAGCTTAGAGGCGCCGGGGGAGGCTTTCTTT. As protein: CASSLEAPGEAFF.

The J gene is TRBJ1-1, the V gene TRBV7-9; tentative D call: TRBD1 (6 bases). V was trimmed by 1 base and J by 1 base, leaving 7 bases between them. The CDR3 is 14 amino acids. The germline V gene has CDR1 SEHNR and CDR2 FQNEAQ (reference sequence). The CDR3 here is CASSLEQGNTEAFF. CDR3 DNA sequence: TGTGCCAGCAGCTTAGAACAGGGGAACACTGAAGCTTTCTTT.

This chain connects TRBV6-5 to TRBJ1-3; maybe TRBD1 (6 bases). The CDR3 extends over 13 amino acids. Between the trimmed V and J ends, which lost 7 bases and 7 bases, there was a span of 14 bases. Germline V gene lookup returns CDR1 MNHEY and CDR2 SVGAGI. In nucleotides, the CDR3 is TGTGCCAGCACCGACAGGCAGGGGAACACCATATATTTT. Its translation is CASTDRQGNTIYF.